The sequence of this T cell receptor beta chain was determined in a study of shared clonotypes between healthy human individuals. A remark on this clone: Its matching antigen is unknown.

Study conclusions and caveats: It was the non-shared clonotypes that had lower generation probabilities than clonotypes shared by all four donors. Among a handful of donors, approximately 5% of naive CD4 clonotypes were found in common. Generally, estimated richness proved larger in naive subsets than it did in memory subsets.

The method was immunoSEQ multiplex PCR; TCRdb's version includes in-frame clones alone and lacks a portion of them. The sample has a few million clones, around 90% seen once. This TCR was recovered from a young man in good health. Some clones in this sample may be carry-over from other donors' samples. Sequencing used naive CD4+ T cells from PBMCs. The subset: CD45RA+ positively selected.

CDR3 DNA: TGTGCCAGCAGCTCGATTAGGACAGGGAACGCCTACGAGCAGTACTTC. Translation gives CASSSIRTGNAYEQYF. The chain uses TRBV7-8 and TRBJ2-7, with TRBD1 identical over 8 bases. Per the germline V gene, CDR1 is SGHVS and CDR2 is FQNEAQ. This CDR3 contains 16 residues. The V and J ends lost 4 bases and 2 bases, in that order; junction bases with no gene match: 10.